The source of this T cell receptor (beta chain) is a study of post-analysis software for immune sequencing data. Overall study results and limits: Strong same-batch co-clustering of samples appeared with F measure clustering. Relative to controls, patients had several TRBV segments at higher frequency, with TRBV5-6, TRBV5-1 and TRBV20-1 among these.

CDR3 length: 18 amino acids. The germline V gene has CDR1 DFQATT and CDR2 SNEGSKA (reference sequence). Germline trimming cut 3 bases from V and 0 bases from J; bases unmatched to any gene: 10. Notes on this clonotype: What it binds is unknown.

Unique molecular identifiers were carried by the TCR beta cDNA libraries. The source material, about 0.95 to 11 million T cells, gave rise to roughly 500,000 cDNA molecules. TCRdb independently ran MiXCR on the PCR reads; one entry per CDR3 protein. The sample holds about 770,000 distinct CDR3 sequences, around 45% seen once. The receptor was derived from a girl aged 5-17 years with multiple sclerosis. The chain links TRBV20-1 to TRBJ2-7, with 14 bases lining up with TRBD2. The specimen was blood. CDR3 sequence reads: CSASGLAGGQPGSYEQYF. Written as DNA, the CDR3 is TGCAGTGCTAGCGGACTAGCGGGAGGACAACCGGGCTCCTACGAGCAGTACTTC.